The entry below gives a single TCR beta chain sequence along with its context. Which antigen it targets is not known. No per-base quality is available; no much larger clone lies one base away. The method behind the library was RT-PCR. Sequencing relied on an Illumina HiSeq 2500. The public reads were quality trimmed at Q25 with fastp and then assembled into clones with MiXCR by TCRdb, keeping productive beta chains. Records with the same CDR3 protein are collapsed into one entry carrying the most frequent genes and DNA. This sample holds more than 500,000 distinct CDR3 sequences; around 11% were observed only once. 9.5% to 11% of the sample comes from the top ten. The entry originates in a study of response to subunit inactivated influenza vaccine (dated by TCRdb to the late 2010s). At the level of the whole study: The study used deep quantitative T cell receptor repertoire profiling to track responses to a trivalent subunit inactivated influenza vaccine.

What the research found in general, with its limitations: The authors suggested that each seasonal influenza vaccination may recruit only a limited number of new T cells.

As encoded in the germline V gene, CDR1 is MNHNS while CDR2 is SASEGT. There are 15 amino acids in the CDR3, from cysteine to phenylalanine inclusive. The kept DNA is CDR3 alone, 45 bases in frame from the first base. From V the trimming removes 5 bases and from J it removes 0 bases, while the gene matches leave 4 bases of the junction unaccounted for. These same data were also listed under a study on T cells expressing NK-cell markers. The second study reports: The TCR beta cDNA libraries were made using 5'RACE template switching, a step that added both a universal primer site and unique molecular identifiers. In sorted CD3+CD56+NKG2C+, CD3+CD56+NKG2C- and CD3+CD56-NKG2C+ T-cell subsets from several donors, TCR beta-chain repertoires were profiled. Seven of the eight sequenced donors were HCMV-seropositive and one was HCMV-seronegative. In several experiments an anti-gammadeltaTCR antibody was added to restrict sorting to alphabetaTCR-expressing T cells. For six donors, the dominant CD3+CD56+NKG2C+ clonotypes were among the top 10 CD8+ clonotypes and accounted for roughly 1.0-7.5% of CD8+ T cells. Those dominant clonotypes were again the most abundant among CD3+CD56-NKG2C+ cells in a few donors, at about 28.3-60.1%. It remained unclear whether the expanded NKG2C-expressing T cell clones were specific for HCMV antigens. The study sequenced eight donors, all healthy volunteers chosen at random: three men and five women. To determine HCMV serostatus, a commercial ELISA kit was used to detect HCMV-specific IgG in serum. Ficoll density gradient centrifugation was used to isolate peripheral blood mononuclear cells from blood. Bulk peripheral blood T-cell repertoires were additionally sequenced from unsorted PBMC for 5 or 6 donors. Synthesis of cDNA was primed from the TCR beta constant segment and was followed by two consecutive PCR amplification steps. Sequencing of the libraries produced 2 x 150 bp reads on Illumina HiSeq 2000/2500, MiSeq or NextSeq. MIGEC was used to demultiplex reads and group the reads by UMI, and MiTCR was used to assemble and quantify clonotypes. To exclude erroneous sequences, only TCR cDNA sequences supported by at least two reads were retained. The tcR package was used for downstream repertoire analysis, and clonotypes were matched between fractions using CDR3 nucleotide sequence together with V segment. Antigen specificity was annotated against VDJdb with VDJmatch, allowing one amino acid substitution in CDR3.

The chain employs TRBV6-1 and TRBJ2-1; 7 nucleotides in the junction match TRBD1. The clonotype originates from a man between 45 and 60 years old who received an inactivated influenza vaccine. Donor details come from another sample of the same person, matched by shared clones. The sequencing used PBMCs from blood, collected on the day of vaccination. DNA sequence: TGTGCCAGCAGTACAGGGGCATGCTCCTACAATGAGCAGTTCTTC. Its protein reads: CASSTGACSYNEQFF.